The 5 T cell receptor beta chains in this list originate from one sample, sequenced in a study of CD8+CD57+ T cells in acquired aplastic anemia. Previously, flow cytometry had revealed CD8+CD57+ cell expansion in the patients chosen for sequencing. Template material for TCR beta VDJ and CDR3 profiling consisted of genomic DNA. TCRdb re-derived calls from the reads in MiXCR, one entry per CDR3 protein. The sample consists of 200,000 to 250,000 distinct CDR3 sequences, about half of them appearing once. The source material was sorted CD4+, CD8+, or CD8+CD57+ T cells (not recorded which) from PBMCs. Every receptor here comes from a human donor with aplastic anemia.

The rearrangement links TRBV19 to TRBJ1-1; D remains unclear. The CDR3 spans 14 residues. V was trimmed by 5 bases and J by 5 bases, leaving 15 bases between them. In germline, CDR1 is LNHDA, CDR2 SQIVND (reference sequence). CDR3 nucleotide sequence: TGTGCCAGTAGTGCAAGAAGTATGGGGACTGAAGCTTTCTTT. It yields the protein CASSARSMGTEAFF.

This clonotype was detected many times. The V and J genes are TRBV6-5 and TRBJ1-3; weak D call: TRBD1 (5 bases). The V gene lost 7 bases and the J gene lost 0 bases, with 10 bases spanning the gap. The CDR3 loop spans 14 amino acids. The V gene's germline CDR1 is MNHEY and CDR2 SVGAGI. The CDR3 is CASKQDHSGNTIYF. The DNA for the CDR3 is TGTGCCAGCAAACAGGACCACTCTGGAAACACCATATATTTT.

The genes are TRBV20-1 and TRBJ1-1, with D perhaps TRBD1 (6 bases). The CDR3 spans 14 residues. The germline V gene has CDR1 DFQATT and CDR2 SNEGSKA (reference sequence). The ends were cut back, 1 base at V and 3 bases at J, with 12 bases in the middle. The DNA for the CDR3 is TGCAGTGCTAGAGCCGGGACAACGCACACTGAAGCTTTCTTT. Translation gives CSARAGTTHTEAFF.

This clonotype was observed at least ten times. J is TRBJ1-2 and V is TRBV24-1; weak D call: TRBD1 (5 bases). From germline, CDR1 is KGHDR and CDR2 SFDVKD. With 6 bases removed from V and 8 bases from J, the gap between germline ends came to 12 bases. The CDR3 is 12 residues long. The DNA of the CDR3 is TGTGCCACCAGTCAGGGTACGGGAGGCTACACCTTC. Its protein is CATSQGTGGYTF.

This chain links TRBV2 with TRBJ2-7; 15 nucleotides align to TRBD2. This CDR3 has 16 amino acids. From germline, CDR1 is SNHLY and CDR2 FYNNEI. V trimming: 3 bases; J trimming: 5 bases; junction bases outside the gene matches: 5. The CDR3: CASSDPGTSGRNEQYF. As DNA, the CDR3 is TGTGCCAGCAGTGATCCCGGGACTAGCGGGAGGAACGAGCAGTACTTC.